One sample yielded the 21 T cell receptor beta chains listed below, sequenced in a study of cytomegalovirus exposure and HLA in healthy donors listed by TCRdb under 2017. Library preparation used the immunoSEQ multiplex PCR assay. The multiplex PCR relied on a mix of 60 forward primers for TCR Vbeta segments and 13 reverse primers for TCR Jbeta segments. Entries here come from immuneACCESS through TCRdb and include only in-frame sequences with V and J called. Some clones fail to appear in such tables; in the studies checked, an unresolved V gene covers under half of the shortfall, and the cause of the remainder is unknown. The sample contains about 140,000 clones, 65% to 85% of them found a single time. The ten top clones hold about 2.4% of the sample. Sample: PBMCs. The receptors were gathered from a man aged 50 to 60 in good health and CMV-seronegative.

The CDR3 reads CSVEDDRNTEAFF. Written as DNA, the CDR3 is TGCAGCGTTGAAGATGACAGGAACACTGAAGCTTTCTTT. The J gene is TRBJ1-1, the V gene TRBV29-1, with D possibly TRBD1 on 5 matching bases. The length of the CDR3 is 13 residues. V lost 0 bases to trimming and J lost 1 base, with 6 bases between them. The V gene's germline CDR1 is SQVTM and CDR2 ANQGSEA. Combining the CDR3 with reference TRBV29-1 and TRBJ1-1 gives the whole variable domain SAVISQKPSRDICQRGTSLTIQCQVDSQVTMMFWYRQQPGQSLTLIATANQGSEATYESGFVIDKFPISRPNLTFSTLTVSNMSPEDSSIYLCSVEDDRNTEAFFGQGTRLTVV.

This sequence joins TRBV18 and TRBJ2-7; perhaps TRBD2 as D (6 bases). Germline V CDR1 and CDR2: KGHSH, LQKENI. The CDR3 covers 14 residues. V was trimmed by 3 bases and J by 7 bases, leaving 16 bases between them. CDR3 protein: CASSPPGTPWEQYF. In nucleotides, the CDR3 is TGTGCCAGCTCACCGCCAGGGACTCCGTGGGAGCAGTACTTC.

V is TRBV7-2 and J is TRBJ1-6; the match to TRBD1 covers 8 bases. The CDR3 consists of 15 residues. Germline V gene sequence: CDR1 SGHTA, CDR2 FQGNSA. The V segment lost 4 bases and the J segment 7 bases; nucleotides outside the gene matches: 6. The CDR3 coding sequence is TGTGCCAGCAGCTCTGAAGACAGGGGAAATTCACCCCTCCACTTT. It encodes CASSSEDRGNSPLHF.

This clone was seen just once. The CDR3 is CASKRDRGLWGEQYF. DNA for the CDR3: TGTGCCAGCAAAAGGGACAGGGGGCTTTGGGGCGAGCAGTACTTC. The chain uses TRBV2 and TRBJ2-7, with TRBD1 matching over 12 bases. This CDR3 has 15 amino acids. V was pared by 7 bases and J by 6 bases, with 10 bases of the junction left unmatched. In germline, CDR1 is SNHLY, CDR2 FYNNEI.

The chain combines TRBV2 with TRBJ2-2; D is unresolved. V lost 2 bases, J lost 1 base, and 14 bases lay in between. The CDR3 spans 17 residues. Germline V gene lookup returns CDR1 SNHLY and CDR2 FYNNEI. CDR3 sequence reads: CASSESTLRLNTGELFF. The CDR3 DNA sequence: TGTGCCAGCAGTGAAAGCACACTACGCTTGAACACCGGGGAGCTGTTTTTT.

The chain has TRBV5-5 and TRBJ2-1; a possible D gene is TRBD1 (5 bases). Germline assignment: CDR1 SGHKS and CDR2 YYEKEE (reference sequence). This CDR3 is 12 amino acids long. The germline V and J ends were trimmed by 3 bases and 10 bases, with 11 bases remaining between them. This chain's CDR3 is CASSYTGWEQFF. CDR3 DNA: TGTGCCAGCAGCTATACAGGATGGGAGCAGTTCTTC.

The V call is TRBV5-4, the J call TRBJ2-5; weak D call: TRBD1 (7 bases). Trimming left V 2 bases short and J 4 bases short, with 21 bases between. From germline, CDR1 is SGHNT and CDR2 YYREEE (reference sequence). This CDR3 is built from 17 residues. In DNA, the CDR3 is TGTGCCAGCAGCTTCCCCGCAGGGGGATTCGGGGGAGAGACCCAGTACTTC. Its translation is CASSFPAGGFGGETQYF.

J is TRBJ1-1 and V is TRBV28, with D tentatively TRBD1 (6 bases). Trimming stripped 6 bases from V and 3 bases from J, with 11 bases between. Germline-derived CDR1 and CDR2 are MDHEN and SYDVKM. The CDR3 runs to 13 residues. The CDR3 nucleotides read TGTGCCAGCAGCTACTACAGGGACACTGAAGCTTTCTTT. It is translated as CASSYYRDTEAFF. Filled out from reference TRBV28 and TRBJ1-1, the complete variable domain reads DVKVTQSSRYLVKRTGEKVFLECVQDMDHENMFWYRQDPGLGLRLIYFSYDVKMKEKGDIPEGYSVSREKKERFSLILESASTNQTSMYLCASSYYRDTEAFFGQGTRLTVV.

The chain couples TRBV2 to TRBJ1-1, with TRBD1 matching over 7 bases. The CDR3 is made up of 14 amino acids. J was trimmed by 4 bases and V by 5 bases; bases with no gene match: 7. Looked up from germline, CDR1 is SNHLY and CDR2 is FYNNEI. Here the CDR3 reads CASSPDRASTEAFF. CDR3 DNA sequence: TGTGCCAGCAGTCCCGACAGGGCAAGCACTGAAGCTTTCTTT.

The rearrangement links TRBV5-1 to TRBJ1-3; D is possibly TRBD1 (5 bases). The germline V gene encodes CDR1 SGHRS and CDR2 YFSETQ. V was clipped by 2 bases and J by 1 base, with 16 bases between them. The CDR3 length is 17 residues. In DNA, the CDR3 is TGCGCCAGCAGCTTTTTTAGGCAGGGAACTTCTGGAAACACCATATATTTT. It encodes CASSFFRQGTSGNTIYF.

This clone is a singleton in its sample. The genes are TRBV11-2 and TRBJ2-2, with 8 bases fitting TRBD2. This CDR3 has 16 amino acids. V shed 4 bases, J shed 4 bases, and the junction held 8 bases outside the gene matches. The germline CDR1 and CDR2 sequences are SGHAT and FQNNGV. Here the CDR3 reads CASSSRTSTSTGELFF. The DNA of the CDR3 is TGTGCCAGCAGCTCGCGGACTAGCACGAGCACCGGGGAGCTGTTTTTT.

The gene calls are TRBV20-1 and TRBJ1-2; TRBD1 matches 7 bases. CDR1 DFQATT and CDR2 SNEGSKA come from the germline V gene (reference sequence). V lost 5 bases, J lost 4 bases, and 1 base stayed unmatched. This CDR3 region has 11 residues. CDR3 residues: CSARDSYGYTF. DNA of the CDR3: TGCAGTGCTCGGGACAGCTATGGCTACACCTTC.

V is TRBV7-3 and J is TRBJ2-1; the match to TRBD1 covers 8 bases. This CDR3 has 16 amino acids. The germline gives CDR1 SGHTA, CDR2 FQGTGA. Trimming took 1 base from V and 3 from J; bases not matched to a gene: 5. CDR3 residues: CASSLKWTGLYNEQFF. The CDR3 nucleotides read TGTGCCAGCAGCTTAAAATGGACAGGGCTCTACAATGAGCAGTTCTTC.

This clone was observed once. This sequence joins TRBV19 and TRBJ1-1; D remains ambiguous. The CDR3 runs to 12 residues. Germline assignment: CDR1 LNHDA and CDR2 SQIVND (reference sequence). The germline V and J ends were trimmed by 2 bases and 7 bases, with 8 bases remaining between them. CDR3 bases: TGTGCCAGTAGTATAATTGCCAGTGAAGCTTTCTTT. This sequence encodes CASSIIASEAFF.

This rearrangement joins TRBV7-8 to TRBJ2-7, with TRBD1 matching over 8 bases. The V gene end was trimmed by 5 bases and the J gene end by 6 bases; junction bases not matched to a gene: 12. The CDR3 is made up of 15 amino acids. CDR1 and CDR2 from the germline V gene are SGHVS and FQNEAQ. DNA of the CDR3: TGTGCCAGCAGCCTCCAGCGGACAGGGCTCGCCGAGCAGTACTTC. Its protein is CASSLQRTGLAEQYF.

This clone was seen a handful of times. The genes are TRBV6-6 and TRBJ1-2, with 8 bases fitting TRBD1. V gave up 6 bases and J gave up 6 bases; unmatched junction bases: 3. The CDR3 totals 12 residues. The germline V gene encodes CDR1 MNHNY and CDR2 SVGAGI (reference sequence). CDR3 coding DNA: TGTGCCAGCAGCGACAGGGGACATGGCTACACCTTC. It encodes CASSDRGHGYTF.

The V call is TRBV11-3, the J call TRBJ2-2; TRBD1 is a possible D gene (5 bases). Germline CDR1 reads SGHNT; CDR2 reads YENEEA. V gave up 5 bases and J gave up 3 bases, with 13 bases separating them. The CDR3 consists of 15 residues. CDR3 coding DNA: TGTGCCAGCAGCGTAAGGACAACATACACCGGGGAGCTGTTTTTT. Translating gives CASSVRTTYTGELFF.

The chain is built from TRBV4-2 and TRBJ2-3; 11 bases fit TRBD2. The CDR3 runs to 17 residues. Germline loops: CDR1 LGHNA, CDR2 YNFKEQ. Trimming at V came to 1 base and at J to 8 bases, leaving 11 bases not matched to a gene. The CDR3 spells CASSQAWLAGGDTTQYF. The CDR3, as DNA: TGTGCCAGCAGCCAAGCGTGGCTAGCGGGGGGCGATACTACGCAGTATTTT.

Many counts were recorded for this clone. The V call is TRBV4-1, the J call TRBJ2-4; D may be TRBD2 (6 bases). CDR1 MGHRA and CDR2 YSYEKL come from the germline V gene. Trimming took off 0 bases at V and 0 bases at J, with 6 bases between the two ends. CDR3 length equals 15 residues. The chain's CDR3 is CASSQEAGAKNIQYF. CDR3 bases: TGCGCCAGCAGCCAAGAAGCGGGAGCCAAAAACATTCAGTACTTC.

This clone has just a few counts. The gene calls are TRBV5-6 and TRBJ1-4; no clear D. The CDR3 is 15 amino acids. CDR1 SGHDT and CDR2 YYEEEE come from the germline V gene. Trimming left V 1 base short and J 5 bases short, with 12 bases between. The CDR3 loop is CASSLQRGGNEKLFF. CDR3 DNA: TGTGCCAGCAGCTTGCAACGGGGAGGGAATGAAAAACTGTTTTTT.

This clone appeared once. V gene TRBV15 combines with J gene TRBJ2-7, with 9 positions matching TRBD1. There are 15 residues in the CDR3. CDR1 and CDR2 (germline): LNHNV, YYDKDF (reference sequence). With V trimmed by 4 bases and J by 3 bases, 7 bases remained unmatched. CDR3 coding DNA: TGTGCCACCAGCAAGACAGGGGGGGATTTCTACGAGCAGTACTTC. Protein product: CATSKTGGDFYEQYF.